These 21 T cell receptor beta chains were all obtained from the same sample, sequenced in a study of human T cells and chemical hapten exposure. TCRdb independently ran MiXCR on the RACE reads; one entry per CDR3 protein. Among approximately 400,000 distinct CDR3 sequences listed, more than 4.5% were seen once. Sample time point: patch test 1, 2 weeks after DPC sensitization. This sample's treatment: therapeutic diphenylcyclopropenone sensitization with weekly scalp DPC. Here the sequenced sample was whole blood, taken in connection with sensitization to the hapten diphenylcyclopropenone (DPC). All receptors come from a woman between 45 and 60 years old with alopecia areata. Some clones in this sample may be carry-over from other donors' samples.

This clonotype was picked up many times. The V call is TRBV6-6, the J call TRBJ1-5; D ambiguous. This CDR3 comprises 14 residues. Germline lookup yields CDR1 MNHNY and CDR2 SVGAGI (reference sequence). V gave up 2 bases and J gave up 2 bases, with 7 bases separating them. CDR3 loop: CASSYRSGNQPQHF. The CDR3 DNA reads as TGTGCCAGCAGTTACCGATCAGGCAATCAGCCCCAGCATTTT.

This clonotype was counted between two and nine times. The chain links TRBV29-1 to TRBJ2-5; 9 positions agree with TRBD2. The CDR3 length is 12 residues. V dropped 4 bases and J dropped 5; count of bases not matched to a gene: 2. CDR1 SQVTM and CDR2 ANQGSEA come from the germline V gene. This chain's CDR3 is CSVVAGDETQYF. CDR3 bases: TGCAGCGTTGTAGCGGGAGATGAGACCCAGTACTTC.

This clonotype was observed many times. The genes are TRBV18 and TRBJ1-1; 9 bases line up with TRBD1. CDR3 size: 16 residues. Germline CDR1 KGHSH, CDR2 LQKENI. The V gene end was trimmed by 1 base and the J gene end by 1 base; junction bases not matched to a gene: 4. Here the CDR3 reads CASSPLGQGPNTEAFF. CDR3 DNA sequence: TGTGCCAGCTCACCACTGGGACAGGGACCGAACACTGAAGCTTTCTTT.

This clonotype has only a few counts. The V call is TRBV15, the J call TRBJ1-3; TRBD1 matches 7 bases. Trimming removed 1 base from V and 4 bases from J; junction bases left unmatched: 4. The CDR3 loop spans 15 amino acids. The germline V gene encodes CDR1 LNHNV and CDR2 YYDKDF (reference sequence). CDR3 nucleotides: TGTGCCACCAGCAGAGGAGGGGGCACGGGAAACACCATATATTTT. Translated, it gives CATSRGGGTGNTIYF.

The CDR3 sequence: CASLKSPRVGSGEKLFF. CDR3 sequence (DNA): TGTGCCAGCCTCAAAAGCCCCAGGGTTGGCAGTGGAGAAAAACTGTTTTTT. This sequence joins TRBV27 and TRBJ1-4; D possibly corresponds to TRBD1 (5 bases). The CDR3 runs to 17 residues. V lost 8 bases, J lost 8 bases, and 27 bases lay in between. In germline, CDR1 is MNHEY, CDR2 SMNVEV (reference sequence).

Points on this clonotype: A much bigger clone sits one base away, suggesting this may be a read error. This chain uses TRBV2 with TRBJ2-1; 11 bases line up with TRBD2. Germline V gene sequence: CDR1 SNHLY, CDR2 FYNNEI. The CDR3 totals 15 residues. Here the CDR3 reads CASSVTSGGYNKQFF. The CDR3 DNA reads as TGTGCCAGCAGTGTTACTAGCGGGGGCTACAATAAGCAGTTCTTC. Complete variable domain (other parts from reference TRBV2 and TRBJ2-1): EPEVTQTPSHQVTQMGQEVILRCVPISNHLYFYWYRQILGQKVEFLVSFYNNEISEKSEIFDDQFSVERPDGSNFTLKIRSTKLEDSAMYFCASSVTSGGYNKQFFGPGTRLTVL.

This clonotype showed up many times. J is TRBJ2-1 and V is TRBV9, with D perhaps matching TRBD1 or TRBD2 (6 bases each). The CDR3 runs to 15 residues. Per germline, CDR1 SGDLS and CDR2 YYNGEE. V lost 0 bases and J 10 bases, leaving 17 bases between the germline ends. CDR3 sequence: CASSVEEGQGQEQFF. The DNA of the CDR3 is TGTGCCAGCAGCGTAGAGGAGGGGCAGGGGCAGGAGCAGTTCTTC.

The chain couples TRBV13 to TRBJ2-3; 7 nucleotides agree with TRBD2. CDR3 length: 16 amino acids. With 6 bases clipped from V and 5 bases from J, the junction kept 14 bases outside the gene matches. Per germline, CDR1 PRHDT and CDR2 FYEKMQ (reference sequence). The CDR3, as DNA: TGTGCCAGCAGTCGCCGTGAGGTGCGGGAGATAGATACGCAGTATTTT. Translated, it gives CASSRREVREIDTQYF. Together with reference TRBV13 and TRBJ2-3, the CDR3 gives the full variable domain: AAGVIQSPRHLIKEKRETATLKCYPIPRHDTVYWYQQGPGQDPQFLISFYEKMQSDKGSIPDRFSAQQFSDYHSELNMSSLELGDSALYFCASSRREVREIDTQYFGPGTRLTVL.

There are many counts of this clonotype. The chain couples TRBV7-7 to TRBJ2-5, with D possibly being TRBD2 (5 bases). This CDR3 has 14 amino acids. Trimming removed 4 bases at V and 2 bases at J, with 11 bases between. Germline values: CDR1 SSHAT, CDR2 FNYEAQ (reference sequence). CDR3 DNA: TGTGCCAGCAGCTGGGAGCCGGGGCAAGAGACCCAGTACTTC. It translates to CASSWEPGQETQYF.

In this sample, this clonotype turned up a few times. The genes are TRBV9 and TRBJ2-1; either TRBD1 or TRBD2 may supply D (5 bases each). Germline CDR1 reads SGDLS; CDR2 reads YYNGEE. CDR3 length equals 13 residues. The V end lost 1 base, the J end lost 7 bases, and 9 bases lay between the germline ends. The CDR3 sequence: CASSVLGDNEQFF. The CDR3 nucleotides read TGTGCCAGCAGCGTATTGGGGGATAATGAGCAGTTCTTC.

V and J are TRBV29-1 and TRBJ2-1; D possibly corresponds to TRBD1 (6 bases). Germline values: CDR1 SQVTM, CDR2 ANQGSEA. This CDR3 comprises 13 residues. The V and J ends lost 8 bases and 4 bases respectively, with 15 bases between them. CDR3 coding DNA: TGCAGCCTTTACCGGGACACTTACAATGAGCAGTTCTTC. Its protein is CSLYRDTYNEQFF.

This clonotype occurred many times. This chain uses TRBV20-1 with TRBJ2-3; the match to TRBD1 covers 7 bases. Germline V CDR1 and CDR2: DFQATT, SNEGSKA (reference sequence). The CDR3 has 13 amino acids. V gave up 6 bases and J gave up 2 bases; unmatched junction bases: 5. The CDR3, as DNA: TGCAGTGCGTACAGGGGAGACACAGATACGCAGTATTTT. It yields the protein CSAYRGDTDTQYF.

The DNA of the CDR3 is TGCAGTGCTAGAGACCCCACAGGGTTGGATGAGCAGTTCTTC. Translation gives CSARDPTGLDEQFF. The rearrangement links TRBV20-1 to TRBJ2-1; the D gene is possibly TRBD1 (6 bases). Trimming removed 0 bases at V and 8 bases at J, with 14 bases between. The CDR3 runs to 14 residues. Per the germline V gene, CDR1 is DFQATT and CDR2 is SNEGSKA (reference sequence).

The chain combines TRBV7-9 with TRBJ1-2; D call uncertain. V was pared by 2 bases and J by 8 bases, with 15 bases between. Germline CDR1 is SEHNR and CDR2 is FQNEAQ (reference sequence). The CDR3 length is 14 residues. DNA of the CDR3: TGTGCCAGCAGCTTATCAGTGGATTGGCAGGGCTACACCTTC. Amino acid sequence: CASSLSVDWQGYTF.

In its sample, this clonotype was seen a few times. This chain connects TRBV4-1 to TRBJ1-4; D uncertain. The CDR3 is 13 amino acids. Trimming pared 6 bases from V and 5 bases from J, leaving 10 bases between. Germline V gives CDR1 MGHRA, CDR2 YSYEKL. The chain's CDR3 is CASSRLANEKLFF. The DNA for the CDR3 is TGCGCCAGCAGTCGATTGGCAAATGAAAAACTGTTTTTT.

This clonotype was observed a few times. V gene TRBV7-2 combines with J gene TRBJ2-1, with D perhaps matching TRBD2 (6 bases). The CDR3 sequence is 14 residues long. Germline V lookup: CDR1 SGHTA, CDR2 FQGNSA. V lost 7 bases and J lost 4, with 14 bases in between. This CDR3 is CASKTGTSYNEQFF. The CDR3 DNA follows: TGTGCCAGCAAAACCGGGACTTCTTACAATGAGCAGTTCTTC.

This clonotype has just a few counts. This chain links TRBV24-1 with TRBJ2-1; 8 nucleotides agree with TRBD1. Germline assignment: CDR1 KGHDR and CDR2 SFDVKD. J was trimmed by 5 bases and V by 1 base; bases with no gene match: 6. The CDR3 consists of 16 residues. CDR3 in amino acids: CATSDFRGQGDNEQFF. The CDR3 DNA sequence: TGTGCCACCAGTGATTTCAGGGGGCAAGGGGACAATGAGCAGTTCTTC.

The table lists this clonotype with many counts. The V gene is TRBV9, the J gene TRBJ2-2; 7 nucleotides agree with TRBD1. This CDR3 is built from 15 residues. Per the germline V gene, CDR1 is SGDLS and CDR2 is YYNGEE. With V trimmed by 4 bases and J by 5 bases, 8 bases remained unmatched. The CDR3 here is CASSPSTGTTGELFF. CDR3 in DNA: TGTGCCAGCAGCCCGTCGACAGGGACGACCGGGGAGCTGTTTTTT.

The chain joins TRBV6-5 to TRBJ1-2; weak D call: TRBD1 (5 bases). V lost 4 bases and J 7 bases, leaving 13 bases between the germline ends. CDR1 and CDR2 (germline): MNHEY, SVGAGI. CDR3 length: 13 amino acids. The CDR3 nucleotides read TGTGCCAGCAGTTCTTTGTCAGGGACTGGCTACACCTTC. Its translation is CASSSLSGTGYTF.

In this sample, this clonotype turned up many times. This chain links TRBV6-2 or TRBV6-3 with TRBJ2-1; D is perhaps TRBD2 (5 bases). This CDR3 spans 13 amino acids. Germline CDR1 and CDR2: MNHEY and SVGEGT. V shed 7 bases and J shed 8 bases, with 15 bases lying between them. The CDR3 region has the DNA TGTGCCAGCACCCAAGAGGGTTGGCATGAGCAGTTCTTC. Encoded protein: CASTQEGWHEQFF.

This clonotype has a count of ten or more. The rearrangement links TRBV5-6 to TRBJ1-6; D remains ambiguous. This CDR3 is 14 amino acids long. The V and J ends lost 0 bases and 10 bases respectively, with 11 bases between them. CDR1 and CDR2 (germline): SGHDT, YYEEEE. CDR3 in amino acids: CASSLGGKNSPLHF. CDR3 in DNA: TGTGCCAGCAGCTTGGGCGGGAAAAACTCACCCCTCCACTTT.